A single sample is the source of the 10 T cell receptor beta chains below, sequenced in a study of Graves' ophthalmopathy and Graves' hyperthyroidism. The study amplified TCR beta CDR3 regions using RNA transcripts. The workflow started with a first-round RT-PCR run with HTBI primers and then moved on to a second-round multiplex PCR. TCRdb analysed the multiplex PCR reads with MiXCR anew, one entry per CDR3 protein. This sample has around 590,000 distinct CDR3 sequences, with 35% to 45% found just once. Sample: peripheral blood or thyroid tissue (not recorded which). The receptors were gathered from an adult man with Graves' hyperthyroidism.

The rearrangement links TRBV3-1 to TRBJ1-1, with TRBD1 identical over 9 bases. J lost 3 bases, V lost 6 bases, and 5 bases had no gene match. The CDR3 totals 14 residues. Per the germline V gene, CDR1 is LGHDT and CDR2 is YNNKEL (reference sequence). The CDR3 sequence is CASRGRDRDTEAFF. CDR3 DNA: TGTGCCAGCAGAGGCAGGGACAGGGACACTGAAGCTTTCTTT.

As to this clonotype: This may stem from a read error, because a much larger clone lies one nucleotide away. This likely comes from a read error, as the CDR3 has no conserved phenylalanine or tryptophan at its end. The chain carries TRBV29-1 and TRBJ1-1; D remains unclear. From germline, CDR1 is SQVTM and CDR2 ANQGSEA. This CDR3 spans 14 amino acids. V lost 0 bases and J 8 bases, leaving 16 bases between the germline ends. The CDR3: CSVEDLTGHLEAFL. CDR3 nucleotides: TGCAGCGTTGAAGATCTTACGGGTCATCTCGAAGCTTTCCTT.

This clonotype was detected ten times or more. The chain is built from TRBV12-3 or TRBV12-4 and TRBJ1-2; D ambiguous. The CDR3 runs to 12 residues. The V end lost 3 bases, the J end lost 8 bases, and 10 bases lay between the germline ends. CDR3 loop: CASSLKNQGYTF. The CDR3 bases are TGTGCCAGCAGTTTGAAGAATCAAGGCTACACCTTC.

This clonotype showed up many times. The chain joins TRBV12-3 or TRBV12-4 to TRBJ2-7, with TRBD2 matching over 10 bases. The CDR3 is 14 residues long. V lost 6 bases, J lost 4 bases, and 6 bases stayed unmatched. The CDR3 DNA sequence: TGTGCCAGCAGCTTCCTAGCGGGAGCGTACGAGCAGTACTTC. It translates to CASSFLAGAYEQYF.

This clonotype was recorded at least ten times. The CDR3 reads CASSIGQIGELFF. The CDR3, as DNA: TGTGCCAGTAGTATTGGTCAGATCGGGGAGCTGTTTTTT. The V call is TRBV19, the J call TRBJ2-2; D not resolved. This CDR3 is 13 amino acids long. Per the germline V gene, CDR1 is LNHDA and CDR2 is SQIVND (reference sequence). V shed 3 bases and J shed 7 bases, with 9 bases lying between them.

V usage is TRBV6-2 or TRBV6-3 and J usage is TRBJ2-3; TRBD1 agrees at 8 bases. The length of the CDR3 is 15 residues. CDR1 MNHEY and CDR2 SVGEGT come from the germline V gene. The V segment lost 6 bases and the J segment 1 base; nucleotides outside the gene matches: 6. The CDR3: CASRPGGGGTDTQYF. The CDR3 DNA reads TGTGCCAGCAGACCAGGGGGCGGAGGCACAGATACGCAGTATTTT.

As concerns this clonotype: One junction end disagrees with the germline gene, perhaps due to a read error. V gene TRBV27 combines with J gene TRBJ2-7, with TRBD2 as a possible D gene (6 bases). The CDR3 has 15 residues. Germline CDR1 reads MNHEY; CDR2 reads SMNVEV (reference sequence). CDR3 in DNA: TGTGCCACCAGTGATAGGAGGGTCGCAACCTACGAGCAGTACTTC. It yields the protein CATSDRRVATYEQYF.

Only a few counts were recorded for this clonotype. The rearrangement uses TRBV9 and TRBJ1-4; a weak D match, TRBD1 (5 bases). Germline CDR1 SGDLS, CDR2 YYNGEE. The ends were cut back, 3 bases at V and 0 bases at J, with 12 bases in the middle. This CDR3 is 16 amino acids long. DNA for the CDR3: TGTGCCAGCAGCGCACCAGGGTCTTCAACTAATGAAAAACTGTTTTTT. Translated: CASSAPGSSTNEKLFF.

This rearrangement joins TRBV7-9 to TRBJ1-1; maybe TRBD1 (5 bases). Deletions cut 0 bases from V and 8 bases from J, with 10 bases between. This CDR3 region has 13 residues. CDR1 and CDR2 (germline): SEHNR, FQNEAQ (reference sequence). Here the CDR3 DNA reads TGTGCCAGCAGCTTAGCCCAGGGATCAGAAGCTTTCTTT. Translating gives CASSLAQGSEAFF.

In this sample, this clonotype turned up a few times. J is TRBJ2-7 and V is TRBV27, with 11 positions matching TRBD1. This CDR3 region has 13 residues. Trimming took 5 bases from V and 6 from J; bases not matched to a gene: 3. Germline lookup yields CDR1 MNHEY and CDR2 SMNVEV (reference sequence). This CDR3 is CASSHGTGGEQYF. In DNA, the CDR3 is TGTGCCAGCAGTCATGGGACAGGGGGCGAGCAGTACTTC.